This note documents a single T cell receptor (beta chain) sequence. As yet, its antigen is unknown. Between the trimmed V and J ends, which lost 4 bases and 3 bases, there was a span of 13 bases. Per the germline V gene, CDR1 is MNHEY and CDR2 is SVGAGI. The CDR3 runs 15 residues. This entry is derived from a study of T cell responses to AZD1222 COVID-19 vaccine. General study findings and limits: White British ancestry dominated among donors, who included more females, and clonal diversity was possibly underestimated. Regions left unmutated in variants are reportedly the target of nearly half of spike-specific TCRs.

Using immunoSEQ multiplex PCR, the repertoire was profiled, and TCRdb retains in-frame clones only, with some absent. The sample contains some 150,000 clones, about 92% of which appear only once. The source material was peripheral blood, sampled on day 0 of AZD1222 vaccination. This chain joins TRBV6-5 and TRBJ1-5; TRBD1 is a possible D gene (5 bases). The sequence derives from an adult in good health. As DNA, the CDR3 is TGTGCCAGCAGTTTCCCTCGACAGTCCAATCAGCCCCAGCATTTT. Translated: CASSFPRQSNQPQHF.